Below, 6 T cell receptor beta chains from the same sample are listed, as sequenced in a study of cytomegalovirus exposure and HLA in healthy donors (dated by TCRdb to 2015 to 2018). The library was obtained by the immunoSEQ multiplex PCR assay. The multiplex PCR relied on a mix of 60 forward primers for TCR Vbeta segments and 13 reverse primers for TCR Jbeta segments. Drawn from immuneACCESS, this table holds only the in-frame rearrangements with V and J called that TCRdb kept. Clones are partly lost; checked studies trace under half to an unresolved V gene and leave the rest unexplained. The sample table lists over 150,000 clones, about 90% of them with a count of one. Of the sample, 0.2% to 0.3% is held by the ten largest clones. Material for sequencing was PBMCs. The receptors originated from a girl less than two years old in good health and CMV-seronegative.

J is TRBJ1-2 and V is TRBV4-1; 8 bases map to TRBD1. V trimming: 2 bases; J trimming: 6 bases; junction bases outside the gene matches: 5. This CDR3 has 14 amino acids. Germline V lookup: CDR1 MGHRA, CDR2 YSYEKL. As DNA, the CDR3 is TGCGCCAGCAGCCAACTGGTCAGGGGGCATGGCTACACCTTC. This sequence encodes CASSQLVRGHGYTF.

This clone was picked up a small number of times. The chain recombines TRBV6-1 with TRBJ1-1; tentatively, D is TRBD1 (6 bases). Germline CDR1 is MNHNS and CDR2 is SASEGT. V lost 1 base, J lost 5 bases, and 17 bases lay in between. There are 16 residues in the CDR3. The CDR3 loop is CASSEVPRTDLTEAFF. CDR3 DNA sequence: TGTGCCAGCAGTGAAGTGCCTAGGACAGATTTGACTGAAGCTTTCTTT.

The chain joins TRBV10-1 to TRBJ2-3; TRBD1 matches at 7 bases. After removal of 7 bases from V and 2 bases from J, the junction contained 12 bases not matched to a gene. Germline V gene data show CDR1 as WNHNN and CDR2 as SYGVQD (reference sequence). This CDR3 comprises 16 residues. Here the CDR3 reads CASIFGQAEFTDTQYF. The CDR3 nucleotides are TGCGCCAGCATATTCGGACAGGCTGAGTTCACAGATACGCAGTATTTT.

This clone turned up a few times. The chain carries TRBV10-2 and TRBJ2-5, with D perhaps matching TRBD1 (6 bases). The CDR3 contains 15 residues. The germline gives CDR1 WSHSY, CDR2 SAAADI. The V and J ends lost 6 bases and 4 bases respectively, with 18 bases between them. CDR3 sequence: CASRGITGIRETQYF. CDR3 DNA sequence: TGCGCCAGCAGGGGAATTACAGGGATTCGAGAGACCCAGTACTTC.

The rearrangement joins TRBV6-6 to TRBJ1-2, with D perhaps TRBD1 (6 bases). Trimming stripped 7 bases from V and 5 bases from J, with 17 bases between. The CDR3 runs to 14 residues. In germline, CDR1 is MNHNY, CDR2 SVGAGI (reference sequence). In nucleotides, the CDR3 is TGTGCCAGCATTAAAAGACAGGCCCCTTATGGCTACACCTTC. It is translated as CASIKRQAPYGYTF.

The chain combines TRBV18 with TRBJ2-7, with D possibly TRBD2 on 6 matching bases. The germline V gene encodes CDR1 KGHSH and CDR2 LQKENI. With 2 bases removed from V and 5 bases from J, the gap between germline ends came to 13 bases. This CDR3 is 14 amino acids long. CDR3 sequence reads: CASSPDGSIHEQYF. The CDR3 DNA reads as TGTGCCAGCTCACCAGACGGGAGTATCCACGAGCAGTACTTC.